Below, one T cell receptor beta chain is given with its context. The entry originates in a study of blood T cells in healthy people across ages. Drawn from each donor were ten milliliters of peripheral blood. Looked up from germline, CDR1 is LGHDT and CDR2 is YNNKEL (reference sequence). Trimming at V came to 4 bases and at J to 0 bases, leaving 8 bases not matched to a gene. The CDR3 sequence is 18 residues long. Then a second PCR, running roughly 7 to 11 cycles, was carried out with a sample-barcoded 5' primer and a J-beta primer mix. All cDNA molecules were each tagged by a template-switch adaptor with 12 random nucleotides. TCRdb fed the 5' RACE reads into MiXCR, producing one record per CDR3 protein. The sample consists of about a million distinct CDR3 sequences, around two fifths of them appearing once.

This TCR was sampled from a man aged 18 to 35 in good health. V and J are TRBV3-1 and TRBJ2-6; 8 nucleotides line up with TRBD1. Sequences were obtained from blood. DNA of the CDR3: TGTGCCAGCAGCCCGTTGACAGGGGTAAGCTCTGGGGCCAACGTCCTGACTTTC. Encoded protein: CASSPLTGVSSGANVLTF.